This T cell receptor beta chain was found in a study of vaccination and CD4 T cells after COVID-19. Findings and caveats of the study: Convalescent participants were relatively few, and none had early post-infection timepoints studied.

This clonotype occurred once. Its antigen remains unidentified. Treatment reported: roughly ten-day PBMC culture with coronavirus spike peptide pools or control peptides (ViraFEST assay). The Oncomine TCR Beta short-read assay generated sequence data from the DNA of cultured CD4+ T cells. The authors extracted genomic DNA from cultured CD4+ T cells. Each CDR3 protein is one row after TCRdb ran MiXCR on the PCR reads. Among roughly 3,900 distinct CDR3 sequences listed, around 66% were seen once. With V trimmed by 6 bases and J by 4 bases, 11 bases remained unmatched. Per germline, CDR1 MNHEY and CDR2 SMNVEV (reference sequence). The CDR3 totals 16 residues.

V gene TRBV27 combines with J gene TRBJ1-3, with 8 bases matching TRBD1. This TCR derives from a human donor who had recovered from COVID-19. Sample: CD4+ T cells from blood, cultured in vitro. CDR3 protein: CASRRSGGARGNTIYF. The CDR3 bases are TGTGCCAGCAGACGTTCAGGGGGCGCGCGGGGAAACACCATATATTTT.